This T cell receptor (beta chain) was recovered during a study of human T cells and chemical hapten exposure. Study-level information: Diphenylcyclopropenone, dosed weekly to the scalp, was given to patients throughout the roughly 23-week study. Read at 6 days, the patch tests placed 0.01% DPC on the upper back. Study-wide results and caveats: There was no change with DPC sensitization in TCRs above 1 in 1000 frequency. Relative to control repertoires, expanded TCRs gave rise to significantly more large CDR3 similarity clusters.

TCRdb re-derived calls from the RACE reads in MiXCR, one entry per CDR3 protein. Seen here are tens of thousands of distinct CDR3 sequences, roughly an eighth observed once, and the top ten hold roughly 2.3%. Time point meaning: patch test 3, about 24 weeks after DPC sensitization. As to treatment: therapeutic diphenylcyclopropenone sensitization with weekly scalp DPC. As concerns this clonotype: What it binds is not known.

V was pared by 8 bases and J by 3 bases, with 10 bases between. The CDR3 has 12 amino acids. Per germline, CDR1 SNHLY and CDR2 FYNNEI. This sample comprised whole blood, obtained in connection with sensitization to the hapten diphenylcyclopropenone (DPC). The TCR originated in a man younger than 40 with alopecia areata. Some clones in this sample may be carry-over from other donors' samples. This chain uses TRBV2 with TRBJ1-1; D ambiguous. The CDR3 loop reads CASGPGYTEAFF. DNA of the CDR3: TGTGCCAGCGGCCCTGGTTACACTGAAGCTTTCTTT.